The present entry profiles one TCR beta chain with its context. Its antigen remains unidentified. This record belongs to a study of graft-versus-host responses after intestinal transplantation. Study-wide results and limits: Graft-donor T cell macrochimerism in patients accompanied high graft-versus-host to host-versus-graft clonal ratios in allografts.

Sequencing used immunoSEQ multiplex PCR; TCRdb keeps in-frame clones, though not all of them. The sample yields about 100,000 clones, more than 85% seen once. Germline V gene lookup returns CDR1 LNHDA and CDR2 SQIVND (reference sequence). This CDR3 comprises 13 residues. The V end was cut by 4 bases, the J end by 7 bases, with 11 bases between. The origin of this receptor is a human donor who was the organ donor for an intestinal transplant. This material consisted of unstimulated CD4+ T cells sorted from spleen or lymph node cells, taken before transplant. The chain recombines TRBV19 with TRBJ1-5; D is perhaps TRBD1 (5 bases). Here the CDR3 reads CASSTSGLQPQHF. CDR3 coding DNA: TGTGCCAGTAGTACCTCAGGGTTGCAGCCCCAGCATTTT.